The rows below give T cell receptor beta chains drawn from one sample of a study of T-cell memory formation after mild COVID-19. MiXCR, run by TCRdb on the 5' RACE reads, gives a single entry per CDR3 protein. The repertoire has a few hundred thousand distinct CDR3 sequences, about 22% of them found once; the top ten carry under 8.5%. The sample taken for sequencing was PBMCs or a T cell subset sorted from them (not recorded which). The origin of the receptors is an adult woman who had mild COVID-19 (a few samples of this study predate the infection). Cell type and time point are not known. Each CDR3 is given with its conserved first and last residue. D genes are given only for firm matches. Clone sizes are given selectively: once, few, many, or a class where the clone is expanded.

J gene | clone size | CDR3 length | D gene | V gene | CDR3 DNA | CDR3 protein
TRBJ1-4 | few | 15 | TRBD1 | TRBV27 | TGTGCCAGCAGTACCTGGACAGGGGGCTTTGAAAAACTGTTTTTT | CASSTWTGGFEKLFF
TRBJ1-2 | . | 13 | . | TRBV5-8 | TGTGCCAGCAGATCGGAGGGACTCCCTGGCTACACCTTC | CASRSEGLPGYTF
TRBJ2-5 | many | 13 | . | TRBV12-3/TRBV12-4 | TGTGCCAGCAGTTTAGCGGGGATGGAGACCCAGTACTTC | CASSLAGMETQYF
TRBJ2-1 | . | 12 | . | TRBV7-2 | TGTGCCAGCAGCTTCGAGGTCGATGAGCAGTTCTTC | CASSFEVDEQFF
TRBJ2-7 | . | 14 | TRBD1 | TRBV5-1 | TGCGCCAGCAGCCCAGACGCAGGGGGCGCGGAGCAGTACTTC | CASSPDAGGAEQYF
TRBJ2-3 | few | 16 | . | TRBV2 | TGTGCCAGCAGTTCGGGTAATGGGATCCGCACAGATACGCAGTATTTT | CASSSGNGIRTDTQYF
TRBJ2-7 | few | 13 | . | TRBV24-1 | TGTGCCACCAGTGATTTAGGGGGATACGAGCAGTACTTC | CATSDLGGYEQYF
TRBJ1-1 | . | 13 | TRBD1 | TRBV20-1 | TGCAGTGCGCTGGGACAGGCGAACACTGAAGCTTTCTTT | CSALGQANTEAFF
TRBJ2-7 | . | 19 | TRBD2 | TRBV20-1 | TGCAGTGCTAGACGCCAAGCCGGGACTAGCGGGGCCCTCTCCTACGAGCAGTACTTC | CSARRQAGTSGALSYEQYF
TRBJ2-3 | . | 15 | . | TRBV24-1 | TGTGCCACCAGTGATTTCTTGGCAGACACAGATACGCAGTATTTT | CATSDFLADTDTQYF
TRBJ2-7 | few | 15 | TRBD1 | TRBV7-2 | TGTGCCAGCAGCGAGCCGGGACAGAGTTTCTACGAGCAGTACTTC | CASSEPGQSFYEQYF
TRBJ1-2 | . | 16 | TRBD1 | TRBV14 | TGTGCCAGCAGCCGAGCCCGAGGGGGCTTAACCTATGGCTACACCTTC | CASSRARGGLTYGYTF
TRBJ1-1 | few | 13 | . | TRBV6-1 | TGTGCCAGCAGCCTCGAACCGCAGGGAAGAGCTTTCTTT | CASSLEPQGRAFF
TRBJ1-2 | few | 12 | . | TRBV5-6 | TGTGCCAGCAGCCCGTCGACTGATGGCTACACCTTC | CASSPSTDGYTF
TRBJ2-5 | . | 16 | TRBD2 | TRBV12-3/TRBV12-4 | TGTGCCAGCAGTTTCCCAGCGGGAGGGCCTACAGAGACCCAGTACTTC | CASSFPAGGPTETQYF
TRBJ2-7 | . | 15 | TRBD2 | TRBV7-2 | TGTGCCAGCAGCCGACTAGCGGGGACTGCCTACGAGCAGTACTTC | CASSRLAGTAYEQYF
TRBJ2-7 | few | 16 | . | TRBV5-4 | TGTGCCAGCAGCTCCATACCTCGGGGAACCCTCGGGGAGCAGTACTTC | CASSSIPRGTLGEQYF
TRBJ1-3 | . | 17 | . | TRBV7-2 | TGTGCCAGCAGCCCCATAGGGGATGGGGACTCTGGAAACACCATATATTTT | CASSPIGDGDSGNTIYF